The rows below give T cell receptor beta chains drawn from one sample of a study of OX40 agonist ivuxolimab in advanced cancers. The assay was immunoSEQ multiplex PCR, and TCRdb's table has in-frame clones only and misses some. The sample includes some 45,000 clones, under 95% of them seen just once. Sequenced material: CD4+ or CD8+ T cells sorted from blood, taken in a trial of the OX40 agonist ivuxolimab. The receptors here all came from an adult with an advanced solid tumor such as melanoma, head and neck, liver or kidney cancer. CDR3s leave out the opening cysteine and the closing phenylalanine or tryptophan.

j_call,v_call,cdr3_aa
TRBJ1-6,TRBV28,ASSPPGGYNSPLH
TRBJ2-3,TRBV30,AWSIGTSGGTDTQY
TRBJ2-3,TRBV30,AWTSGGASTDTQY
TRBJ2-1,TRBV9,ASTGTSGNEQF
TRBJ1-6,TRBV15,ATSREGPGWPLH
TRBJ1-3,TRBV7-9,ASSDSARGNTIY
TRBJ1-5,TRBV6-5,ASSLVSNQPQH
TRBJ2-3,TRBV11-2,ASSVGQGAHTQY
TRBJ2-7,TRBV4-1,ASSLLAGYEQY
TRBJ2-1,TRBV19,ASSESSYNEQF
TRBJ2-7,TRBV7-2,ASSRTPGTYEQY
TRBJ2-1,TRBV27,ASSFFWPSGNNEQF
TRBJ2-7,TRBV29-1,SVETGIEYEQY
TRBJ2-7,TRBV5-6,ASSSVDGQGAPGQY
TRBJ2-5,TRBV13,ASSLNNQETQY
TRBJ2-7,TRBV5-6,ASRPQAMGEQY
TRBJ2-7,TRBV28,ASSLTGVGLEQY
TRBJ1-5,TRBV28,ASSLGRGNQPQH
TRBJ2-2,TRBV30,AWSFREGEFTGELF
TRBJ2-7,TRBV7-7,ASSTNRDWWYEQY